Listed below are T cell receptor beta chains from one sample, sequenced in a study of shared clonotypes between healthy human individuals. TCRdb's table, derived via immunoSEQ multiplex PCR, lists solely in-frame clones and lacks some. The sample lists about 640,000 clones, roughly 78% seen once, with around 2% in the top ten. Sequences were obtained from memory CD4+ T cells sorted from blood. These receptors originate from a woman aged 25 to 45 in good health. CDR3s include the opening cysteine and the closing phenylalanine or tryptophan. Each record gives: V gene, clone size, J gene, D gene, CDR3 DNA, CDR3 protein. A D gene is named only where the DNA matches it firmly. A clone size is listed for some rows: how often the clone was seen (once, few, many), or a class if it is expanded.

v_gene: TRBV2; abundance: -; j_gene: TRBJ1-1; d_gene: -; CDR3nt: TGTGCCAGCAGTGATGAGGGATTCACTGAAGCTTTCTTT; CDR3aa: CASSDEGFTEAFF
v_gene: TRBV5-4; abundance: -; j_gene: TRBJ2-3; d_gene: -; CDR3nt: TGTGCCAGCAGCTTCCTTGCAGATACGCAGTATTTT; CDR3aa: CASSFLADTQYF
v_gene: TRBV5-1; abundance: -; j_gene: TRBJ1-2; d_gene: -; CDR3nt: TGCGCCAGCAGCTTGGCCGGCCAGGGCCTCGAGGGCTACACCTTC; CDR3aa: CASSLAGQGLEGYTF
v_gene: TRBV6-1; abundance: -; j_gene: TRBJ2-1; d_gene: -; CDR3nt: TGTGCCAGTCTTAGCCCCGGGGATGAGCAGTTCTTC; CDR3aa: CASLSPGDEQFF
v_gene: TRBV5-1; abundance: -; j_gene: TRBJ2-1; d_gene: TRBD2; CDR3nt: TGCGCCAGCAGCTTGGGTAGCGGGAGTCTCAATGAGCAGTTCTTC; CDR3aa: CASSLGSGSLNEQFF
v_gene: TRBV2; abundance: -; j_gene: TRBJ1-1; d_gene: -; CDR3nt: TGTGCCAGCAGTGAGCAGGAGGACACTGAAGCTTTCTTT; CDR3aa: CASSEQEDTEAFF
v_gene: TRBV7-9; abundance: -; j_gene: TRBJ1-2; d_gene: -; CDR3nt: TGTGCCAGCAGCCGCGACAGAGGCTACACCTTC; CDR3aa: CASSRDRGYTF
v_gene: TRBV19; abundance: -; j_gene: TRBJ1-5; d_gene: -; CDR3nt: TGTGCCAGTAGTATTAGGTTGGCTGGGAATCAGCCCCAGCATTTT; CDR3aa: CASSIRLAGNQPQHF
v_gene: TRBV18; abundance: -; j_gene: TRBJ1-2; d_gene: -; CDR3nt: TGTGCCAGCTCACCAGGTGACAGGTCAGATGGCTACACCTTC; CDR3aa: CASSPGDRSDGYTF
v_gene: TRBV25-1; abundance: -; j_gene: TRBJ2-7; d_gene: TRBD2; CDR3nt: TGTGCCAGCAGTGCTCCGGGACTAGCGCCGTACGAGCAGTACTTC; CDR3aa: CASSAPGLAPYEQYF
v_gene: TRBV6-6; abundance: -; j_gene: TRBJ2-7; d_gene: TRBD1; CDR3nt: TGTGCCAGCAGACGAAGACAGGGGATCGCCGAGCAGTACTTC; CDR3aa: CASRRRQGIAEQYF
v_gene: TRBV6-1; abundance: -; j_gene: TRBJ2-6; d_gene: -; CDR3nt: TGTGCCAGCAGTGAAGGGAGGACCTCCGGGGCCAACGTCCTGACTTTC; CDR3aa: CASSEGRTSGANVLTF
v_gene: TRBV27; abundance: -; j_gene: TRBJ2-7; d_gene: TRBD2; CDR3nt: TGTGCCAGCAGTTTTCTGGTAGCGGGAGTGACCGAGCAGTACTTC; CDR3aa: CASSFLVAGVTEQYF
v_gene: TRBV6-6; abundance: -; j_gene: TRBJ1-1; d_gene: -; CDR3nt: TGTGCCAGCGGACACGGGGCTGAAGCTTTCTTT; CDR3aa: CASGHGAEAFF
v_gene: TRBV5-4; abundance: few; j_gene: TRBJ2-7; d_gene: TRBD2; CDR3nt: TGTGCCAGCAGCTCCGGAGGAGCGGGAGGACTTTACGAGCAGTACTTC; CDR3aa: CASSSGGAGGLYEQYF
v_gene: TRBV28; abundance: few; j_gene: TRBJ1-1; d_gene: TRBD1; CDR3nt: TGTGCCAGCAGCACGGGACAGTCAAACACTGAAGCTTTCTTT; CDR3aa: CASSTGQSNTEAFF
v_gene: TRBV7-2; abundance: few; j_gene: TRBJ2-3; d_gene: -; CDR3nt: TGTGCCAGCAGCTTAGAACCAGCTACAGATACGCAGTATTTT; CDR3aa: CASSLEPATDTQYF
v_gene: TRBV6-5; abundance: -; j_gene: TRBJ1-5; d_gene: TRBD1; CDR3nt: TGTGCCAGCAAACCGGGACAGGTAAATCAGCCCCAGCATTTT; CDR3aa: CASKPGQVNQPQHF
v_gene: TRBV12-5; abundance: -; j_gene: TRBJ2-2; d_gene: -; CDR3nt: TGTGCTAGTTCTTTAGGGGCACCGAACACCGGGGAGCTGTTTTTT; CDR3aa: CASSLGAPNTGELFF
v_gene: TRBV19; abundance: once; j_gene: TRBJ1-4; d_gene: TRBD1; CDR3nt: TGTGCCAGTAGTACACACGGGGACAGAGGTGAAAAACTGTTTTTT; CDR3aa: CASSTHGDRGEKLFF
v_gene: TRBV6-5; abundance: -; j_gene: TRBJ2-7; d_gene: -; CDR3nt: TGTGCCAGCAGTCCGAGGACGGGTGCCTACGAGCAGTACTTC; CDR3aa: CASSPRTGAYEQYF
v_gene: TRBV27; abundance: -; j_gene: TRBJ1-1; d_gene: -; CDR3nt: TGTGCCAGCAGGCGGAGCAGTGGACGGAACACTGAAGCTTTCTTT; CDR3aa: CASRRSSGRNTEAFF
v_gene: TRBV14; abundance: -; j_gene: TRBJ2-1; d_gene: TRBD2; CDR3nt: TGTGCCAGCAGCCCCGGCCCTACTAGCGGGAGTTACAATGAGCAGTTCTTC; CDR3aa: CASSPGPTSGSYNEQFF
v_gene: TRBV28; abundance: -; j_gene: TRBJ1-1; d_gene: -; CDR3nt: TGTGCCACCCTCATTATGAACACTGAAGCTTTCTTT; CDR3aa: CATLIMNTEAFF
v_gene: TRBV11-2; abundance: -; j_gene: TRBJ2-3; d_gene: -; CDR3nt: TGTGCCAGCAGCCCCAATAGGGATACGCAGTATTTT; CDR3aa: CASSPNRDTQYF
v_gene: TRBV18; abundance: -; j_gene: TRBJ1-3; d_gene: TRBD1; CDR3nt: TGTGCCAGCTCGGCGCGACAGGGCGCAGACACCATATATTTT; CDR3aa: CASSARQGADTIYF
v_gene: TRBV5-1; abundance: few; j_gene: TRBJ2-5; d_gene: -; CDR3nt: TGCGCCAGCAGCTTGCGAGGGGTTCAAGAGACCCAGTACTTC; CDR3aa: CASSLRGVQETQYF
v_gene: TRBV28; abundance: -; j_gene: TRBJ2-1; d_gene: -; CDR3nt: TGTGCCAGCAGTTTTGTCGGGAGACTCAACAATGAGCAGTTCTTC; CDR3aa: CASSFVGRLNNEQFF
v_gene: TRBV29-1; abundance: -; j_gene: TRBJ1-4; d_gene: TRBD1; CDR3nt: TGCAGCGTTGGTGTAAGGCAGGGGGATGAAAAACTGTTTTTT; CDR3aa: CSVGVRQGDEKLFF
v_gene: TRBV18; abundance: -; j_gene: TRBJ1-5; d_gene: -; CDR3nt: TGTGCCAGCTCACCACAACAGGATTCAAATCAGCCCCAGCATTTT; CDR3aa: CASSPQQDSNQPQHF
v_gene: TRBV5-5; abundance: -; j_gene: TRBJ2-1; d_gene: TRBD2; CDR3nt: TGTGCCAGCAGCTTGATAGCGGGGGGTCACAATGAGCAGTTCTTC; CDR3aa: CASSLIAGGHNEQFF
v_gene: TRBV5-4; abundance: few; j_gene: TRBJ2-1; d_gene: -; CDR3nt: TGTGCCGGGCAAAGTATGAGAGGGAGTGAGCAGTTCTTC; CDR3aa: CAGQSMRGSEQFF
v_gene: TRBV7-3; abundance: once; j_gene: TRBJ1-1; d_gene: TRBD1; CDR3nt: TGTGCCAGCAGCTTAACAGAGGCAGGGGGCATCAACACTGAAGCTTTCTTT; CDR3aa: CASSLTEAGGINTEAFF
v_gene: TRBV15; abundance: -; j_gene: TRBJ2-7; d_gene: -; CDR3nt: TGTGCCACCAGCAGAGATATTGGAACAGGGTTCTACGAGCAGTACTTC; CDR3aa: CATSRDIGTGFYEQYF
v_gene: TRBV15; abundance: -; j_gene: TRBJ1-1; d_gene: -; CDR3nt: TGTGCCACCAGCAGTAACCTCCAGGGTAACACTGAAGCTTTCTTT; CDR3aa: CATSSNLQGNTEAFF
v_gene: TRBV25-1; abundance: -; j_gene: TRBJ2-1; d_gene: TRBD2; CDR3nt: TGTGCCAGCAGTGAAGGTAGCGGGATTACCTACAATGAGCAGTTCTTC; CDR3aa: CASSEGSGITYNEQFF
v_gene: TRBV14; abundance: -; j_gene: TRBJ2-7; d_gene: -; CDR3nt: TGTGCCAGCAGCCAAGGGTTCCAGCGGGCCTACGAGCAGTACTTC; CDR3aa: CASSQGFQRAYEQYF
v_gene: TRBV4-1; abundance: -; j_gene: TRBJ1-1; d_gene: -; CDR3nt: TGCGCCAGCAGCCAAGAAAAAGTGATGAACACTGAAGCTTTCTTT; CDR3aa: CASSQEKVMNTEAFF
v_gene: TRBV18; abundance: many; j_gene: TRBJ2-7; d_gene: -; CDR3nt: TGTGCCAGCTCCCTCGCCGGGGGATACGAGCAGTACTTC; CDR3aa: CASSLAGGYEQYF
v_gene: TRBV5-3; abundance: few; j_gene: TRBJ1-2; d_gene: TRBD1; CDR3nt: TGTGCCAGCAGCCTGACAGGGATCTCGTGGTATGGCTACACCTTC; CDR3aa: CASSLTGISWYGYTF
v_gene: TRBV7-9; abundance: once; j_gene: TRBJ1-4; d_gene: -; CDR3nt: TGTGCCAGCAGGGGCTTTGGTAATGAAAAACTGTTTTTT; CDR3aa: CASRGFGNEKLFF
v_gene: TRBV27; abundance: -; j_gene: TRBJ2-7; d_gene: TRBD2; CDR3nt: TGTGCCAGCACCTTCAGCGGGAGGGCCTACGAGCAGTACTTC; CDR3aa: CASTFSGRAYEQYF
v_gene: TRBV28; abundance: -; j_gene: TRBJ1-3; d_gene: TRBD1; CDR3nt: TGTGCCAGCAGAGAAACAGGGGGAAGTGGAAACACCATATATTTT; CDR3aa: CASRETGGSGNTIYF
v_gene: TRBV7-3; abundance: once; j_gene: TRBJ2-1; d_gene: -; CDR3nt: TGTGCCAGCAGCTCCAAGACGGGAGCAGTTAACAATGAGCAGTTCTTC; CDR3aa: CASSSKTGAVNNEQFF
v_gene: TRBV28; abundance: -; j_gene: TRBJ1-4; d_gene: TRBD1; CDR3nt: TGTGCCAGCAGCGCTGGGGGACAGGCGAATGAAAAACTGTTTTTT; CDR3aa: CASSAGGQANEKLFF
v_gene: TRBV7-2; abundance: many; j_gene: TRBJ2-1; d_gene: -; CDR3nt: TGTGCCAGCAGCTTAGGGCGGGATCGTGAGCAGTTCTTC; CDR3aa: CASSLGRDREQFF
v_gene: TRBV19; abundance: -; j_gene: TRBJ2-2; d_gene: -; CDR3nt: TGTGCCACTCAAACCGGGACCCTAAACACCGGGGAGCTGTTTTTT; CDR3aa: CATQTGTLNTGELFF
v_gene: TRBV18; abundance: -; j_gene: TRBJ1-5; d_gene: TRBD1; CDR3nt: TGTGCCAGCTCACCGGACAGGGCAAATCAGCCCCAGCATTTT; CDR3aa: CASSPDRANQPQHF
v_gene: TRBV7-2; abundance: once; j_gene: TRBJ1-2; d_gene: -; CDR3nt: TGTGCCAGCAGCTTAGAGGTGGGATACTACACCTTC; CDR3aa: CASSLEVGYYTF